The rows below give T cell receptor beta chains drawn from one sample of a study of blood T cell repertoires in COVID-19. TCRdb's table, derived via immunoSEQ multiplex PCR, lists solely in-frame clones and lacks some. The table shows some 250,000 clones, with approximately 85% occurring only once. The sample comprised peripheral blood. The receptors come from a woman aged 25-40 years with acute or convalescent COVID-19. Each CDR3 is given with its conserved first and last residue. The order of the fields is CDR3 protein, V gene.

CASSKGTGGANEKLFF,TRBV6-6
CASSIGDKGGEQYF,TRBV5-1
CASSIFGGSSGELFF,TRBV19
CAWSTTGAHYNEQFF,TRBV30
CASSPLPGTGRTDTQYF,TRBV18
CASSPQGPYGYTF,TRBV5-6
CACDEGGSGYTF,TRBV30
CASSINTGGSFNEQFF,TRBV19
CASSRQLQETQYF,TRBV28
CAWSVLQGRTGELFF,TRBV30
CASSSYQETQYF,TRBV7-9
CASSYGQALGGQPQHF,TRBV2
CASSPEAGSEQYF,TRBV6-5
CASRRDWDTGELFF,TRBV6-5
CAWRAGTSYQETQYF,TRBV30
CASSPIWTASGNTIYF,TRBV18